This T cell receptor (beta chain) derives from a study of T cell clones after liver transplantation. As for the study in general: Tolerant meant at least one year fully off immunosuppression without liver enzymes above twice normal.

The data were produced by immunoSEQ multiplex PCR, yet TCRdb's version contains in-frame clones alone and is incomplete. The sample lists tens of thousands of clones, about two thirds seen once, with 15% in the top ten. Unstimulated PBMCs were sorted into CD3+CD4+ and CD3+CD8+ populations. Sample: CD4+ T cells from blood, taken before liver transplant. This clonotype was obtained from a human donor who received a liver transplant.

The CDR3 coding sequence is TGTGCCAGCAGCTTAGGTCGAGTCGGGGGGGCCCGAGTTTTTTTCACAGATACGCAGTATTTT. Translating it yields CASSLGRVGGARVFFTDTQYF. The V gene is TRBV13, the J gene TRBJ2-3, with 8 bases fitting TRBD2. This CDR3 comprises 21 residues. The germline V gene has CDR1 PRHDT and CDR2 FYEKMQ (reference sequence). Trimming at V came to 0 bases and at J to 2 bases, leaving 19 bases not matched to a gene.